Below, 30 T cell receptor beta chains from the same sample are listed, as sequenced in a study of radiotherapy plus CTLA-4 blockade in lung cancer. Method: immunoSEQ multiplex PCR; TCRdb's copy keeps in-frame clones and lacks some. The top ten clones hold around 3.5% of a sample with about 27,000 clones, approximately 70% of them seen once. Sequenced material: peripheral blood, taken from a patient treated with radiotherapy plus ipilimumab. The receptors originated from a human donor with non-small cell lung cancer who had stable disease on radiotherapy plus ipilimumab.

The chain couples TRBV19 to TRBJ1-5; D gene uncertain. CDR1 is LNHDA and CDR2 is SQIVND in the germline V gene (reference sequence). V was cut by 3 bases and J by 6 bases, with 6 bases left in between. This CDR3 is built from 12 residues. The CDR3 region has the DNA TGTGCCAGTAGTATTTGGCGTCAGCCCCAGCATTTT. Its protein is CASSIWRQPQHF.

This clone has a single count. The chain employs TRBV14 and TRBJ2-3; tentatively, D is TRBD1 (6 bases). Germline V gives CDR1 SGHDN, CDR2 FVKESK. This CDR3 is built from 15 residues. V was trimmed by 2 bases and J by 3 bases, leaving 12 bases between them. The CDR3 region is CASSQLTGRTDTQYF. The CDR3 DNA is TGTGCCAGCAGCCAACTTACAGGGAGAACAGATACGCAGTATTTT.

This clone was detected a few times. The CDR3 nucleotides are TGCAGCGTCGCCCAGGGGGAGACCCAGTACTTC. Encoded protein: CSVAQGETQYF. V gene TRBV29-1 combines with J gene TRBJ2-5; D may be TRBD1 (6 bases). CDR1 and CDR2 from the germline V gene are SQVTM and ANQGSEA. V lost 6 bases, J lost 5 bases, and 10 bases lay in between. The CDR3 totals 11 residues.

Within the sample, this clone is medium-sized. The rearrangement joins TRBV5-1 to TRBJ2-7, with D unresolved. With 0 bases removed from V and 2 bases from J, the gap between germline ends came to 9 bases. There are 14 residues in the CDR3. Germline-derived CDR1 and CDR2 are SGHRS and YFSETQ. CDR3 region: CASSLVVLPYEQYF. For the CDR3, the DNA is TGCGCCAGCAGCTTGGTGGTTTTACCCTACGAGCAGTACTTC.

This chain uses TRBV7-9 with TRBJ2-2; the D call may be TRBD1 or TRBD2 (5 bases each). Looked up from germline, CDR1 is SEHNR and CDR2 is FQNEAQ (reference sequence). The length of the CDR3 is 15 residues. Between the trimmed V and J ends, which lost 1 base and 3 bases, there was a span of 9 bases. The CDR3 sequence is CASSLGGSHTGELFF. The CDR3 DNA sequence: TGTGCCAGCAGCTTAGGGGGGTCCCACACCGGGGAGCTGTTTTTT.

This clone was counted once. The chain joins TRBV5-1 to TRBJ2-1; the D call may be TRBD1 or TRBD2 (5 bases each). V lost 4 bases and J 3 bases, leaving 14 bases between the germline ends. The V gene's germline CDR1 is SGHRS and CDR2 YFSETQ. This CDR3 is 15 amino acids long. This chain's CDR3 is CASSPPGLFYNEQFF. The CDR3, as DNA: TGCGCCAGCAGCCCGCCGGGGCTGTTCTACAATGAGCAGTTCTTC.

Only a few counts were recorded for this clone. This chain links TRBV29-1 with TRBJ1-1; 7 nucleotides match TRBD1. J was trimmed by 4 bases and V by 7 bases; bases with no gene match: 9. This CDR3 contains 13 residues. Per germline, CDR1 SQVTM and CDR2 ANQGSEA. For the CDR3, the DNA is TGCAGCGCCAAGACAGGGTTCGGCACTGAAGCTTTCTTT. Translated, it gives CSAKTGFGTEAFF.

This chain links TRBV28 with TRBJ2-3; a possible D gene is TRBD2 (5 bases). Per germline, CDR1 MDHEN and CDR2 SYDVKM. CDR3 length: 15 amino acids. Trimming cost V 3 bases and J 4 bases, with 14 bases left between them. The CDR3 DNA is TGTGCCAGCAGTTTCTCTGGGGAGCACTCAGATACGCAGTATTTT. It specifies CASSFSGEHSDTQYF.

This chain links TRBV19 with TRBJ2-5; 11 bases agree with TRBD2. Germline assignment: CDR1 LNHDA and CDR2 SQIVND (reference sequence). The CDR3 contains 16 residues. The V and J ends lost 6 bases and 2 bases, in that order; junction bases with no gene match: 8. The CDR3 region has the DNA TGTGCCAGTAGCGACGAACTAGCGGGAGCGCAAGAGACCCAGTACTTC. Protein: CASSDELAGAQETQYF.

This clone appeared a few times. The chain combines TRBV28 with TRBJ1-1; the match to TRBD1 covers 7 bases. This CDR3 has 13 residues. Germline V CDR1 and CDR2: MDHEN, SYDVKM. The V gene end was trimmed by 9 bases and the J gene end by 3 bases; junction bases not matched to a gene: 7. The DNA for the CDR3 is TGTGCCAGTCAGACAGGGATCGACACTGAAGCTTTCTTT. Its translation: CASQTGIDTEAFF.

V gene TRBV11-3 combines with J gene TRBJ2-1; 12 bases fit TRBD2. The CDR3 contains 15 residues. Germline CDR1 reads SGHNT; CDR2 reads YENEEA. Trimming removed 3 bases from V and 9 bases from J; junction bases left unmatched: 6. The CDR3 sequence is CASSFLAGGTSEQFF. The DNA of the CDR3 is TGTGCCAGCAGCTTTCTAGCGGGAGGGACCAGTGAGCAGTTCTTC. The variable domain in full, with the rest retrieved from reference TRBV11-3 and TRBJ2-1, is EAGVVQSPRYKIIEKKQPVAFWCNPISGHNTLYWYLQNLGQGPELLIRYENEEAVDDSQLPKDRFSAERLKGVDSTLKIQPAELGDSAVYLCASSFLAGGTSEQFFGPGTRLTVL.

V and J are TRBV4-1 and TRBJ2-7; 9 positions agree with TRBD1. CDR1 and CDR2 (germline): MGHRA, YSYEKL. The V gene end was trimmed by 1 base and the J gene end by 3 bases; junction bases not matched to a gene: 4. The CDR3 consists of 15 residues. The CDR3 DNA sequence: TGCGCCAGCAGCCAAGGAAGGACAGGGGTCTACGAGCAGTACTTC. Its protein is CASSQGRTGVYEQYF.

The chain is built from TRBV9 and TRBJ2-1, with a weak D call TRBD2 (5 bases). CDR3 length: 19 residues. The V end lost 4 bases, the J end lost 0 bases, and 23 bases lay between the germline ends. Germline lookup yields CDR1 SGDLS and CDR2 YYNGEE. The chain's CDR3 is CASSSWAYPERSSYNEQFF. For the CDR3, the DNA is TGTGCCAGCAGCTCTTGGGCCTACCCGGAGCGGAGCTCCTACAATGAGCAGTTCTTC.

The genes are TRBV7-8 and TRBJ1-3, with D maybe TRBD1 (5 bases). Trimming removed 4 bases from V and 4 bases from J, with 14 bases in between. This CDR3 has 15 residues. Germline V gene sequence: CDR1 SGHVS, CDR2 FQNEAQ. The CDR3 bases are TGTGCCAGCAGCTCCCGTTCAGGGTTGGGAAACACCATATATTTT. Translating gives CASSSRSGLGNTIYF.

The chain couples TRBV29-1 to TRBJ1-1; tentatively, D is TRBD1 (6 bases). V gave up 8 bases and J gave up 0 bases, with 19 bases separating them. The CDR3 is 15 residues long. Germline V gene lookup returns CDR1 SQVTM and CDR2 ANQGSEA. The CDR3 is CSFYSGGGLNTEAFF. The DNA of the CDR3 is TGCAGCTTCTATTCTGGTGGGGGGCTGAACACTGAAGCTTTCTTT.

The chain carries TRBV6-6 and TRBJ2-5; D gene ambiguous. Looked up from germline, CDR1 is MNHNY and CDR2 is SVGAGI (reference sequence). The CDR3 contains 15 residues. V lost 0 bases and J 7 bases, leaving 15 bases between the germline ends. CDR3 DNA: TGTGCCAGCAGTTACTCCGTGGGCAGAAGGTGGACCCAGTACTTC. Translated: CASSYSVGRRWTQYF.

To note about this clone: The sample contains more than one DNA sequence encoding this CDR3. In DNA form, the CDR3 reads TGTGCCAGTAGTCCTGGACAGCCTGGTAGCAATCAGCCCCAGCATTTT. Residues: CASSPGQPGSNQPQHF. This chain connects TRBV19 to TRBJ1-5, with TRBD1 as a possible D gene (6 bases). V was cut by 5 bases and J by 0 bases, with 14 bases left in between. Germline V gene sequence: CDR1 LNHDA, CDR2 SQIVND (reference sequence). This CDR3 is built from 16 residues.

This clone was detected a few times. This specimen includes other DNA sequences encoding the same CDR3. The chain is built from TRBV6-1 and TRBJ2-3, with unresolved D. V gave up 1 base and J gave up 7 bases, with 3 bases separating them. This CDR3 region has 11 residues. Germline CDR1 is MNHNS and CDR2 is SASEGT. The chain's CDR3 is CASSEVYTQYF. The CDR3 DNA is TGTGCCAGCAGTGAAGTCTATACGCAGTATTTT.

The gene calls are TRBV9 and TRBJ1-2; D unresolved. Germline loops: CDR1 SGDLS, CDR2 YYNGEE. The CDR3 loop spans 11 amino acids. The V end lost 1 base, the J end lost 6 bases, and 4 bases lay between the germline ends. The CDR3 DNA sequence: TGTGCCAGCAGCGTATCCCATGGCTACACCTTC. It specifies CASSVSHGYTF.

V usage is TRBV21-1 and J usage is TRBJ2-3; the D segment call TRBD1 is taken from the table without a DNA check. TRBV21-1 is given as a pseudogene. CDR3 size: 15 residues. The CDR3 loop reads CASSVQGKRADTQYF. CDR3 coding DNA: TGTGCCAGCAGCGTGCAGGGGAAGAGGGCAGATACGCAGTATTTT.

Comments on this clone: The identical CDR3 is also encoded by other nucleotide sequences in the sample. In DNA form, the CDR3 reads TGCAGCGTTGTGGAGGGGACCTACGAGCAGTACTTC. The encoded protein is CSVVEGTYEQYF. V gene TRBV29-1 combines with J gene TRBJ2-7; D might be TRBD2 (6 bases). Trimming left V 4 bases short and J 2 bases short, with 9 bases between. Per the germline V gene, CDR1 is SQVTM and CDR2 is ANQGSEA. The CDR3 length is 12 residues.

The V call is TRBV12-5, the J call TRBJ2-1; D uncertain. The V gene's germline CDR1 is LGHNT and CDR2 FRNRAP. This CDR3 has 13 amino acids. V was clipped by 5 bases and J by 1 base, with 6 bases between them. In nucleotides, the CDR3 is TGTGCTAGTGGTCCCGGGTCCTACAATGAGCAGTTCTTC. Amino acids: CASGPGSYNEQFF.

This CDR3 is CASRENTGNTEAFF. Here the CDR3 DNA reads TGTGCCAGCAGAGAGAACACAGGGAACACTGAAGCTTTCTTT. The chain has TRBV7-9 and TRBJ1-1; a weak D match, TRBD1 (5 bases). Germline V gene data show CDR1 as SEHNR and CDR2 as FQNEAQ (reference sequence). V lost 6 bases, J lost 1 base, and 12 bases lay in between. This CDR3 spans 14 amino acids. The whole variable domain, filled in from reference TRBV7-9 and TRBJ1-1, reads DTGVSQNPRHKITKRGQNVTFRCDPISEHNRLYWYRQTLGQGPEFLTYFQNEAQLEKSRLLSDRFSAERPKGSFSTLEIQRTEQGDSAMYLCASRENTGNTEAFFGQGTRLTVV.

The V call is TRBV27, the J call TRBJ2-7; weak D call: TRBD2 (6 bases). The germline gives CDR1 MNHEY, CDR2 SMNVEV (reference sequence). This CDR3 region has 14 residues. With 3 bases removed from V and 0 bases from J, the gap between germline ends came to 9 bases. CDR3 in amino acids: CASSFLGSSYEQYF. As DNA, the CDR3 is TGTGCCAGCAGTTTTCTCGGGAGCTCCTACGAGCAGTACTTC.

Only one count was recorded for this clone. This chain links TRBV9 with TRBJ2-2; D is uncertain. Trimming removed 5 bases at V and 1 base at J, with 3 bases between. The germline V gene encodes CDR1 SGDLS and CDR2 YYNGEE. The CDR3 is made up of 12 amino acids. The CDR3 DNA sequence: TGTGCCAGCAGACGGAACACCGGGGAGCTGTTTTTT. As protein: CASRRNTGELFF.

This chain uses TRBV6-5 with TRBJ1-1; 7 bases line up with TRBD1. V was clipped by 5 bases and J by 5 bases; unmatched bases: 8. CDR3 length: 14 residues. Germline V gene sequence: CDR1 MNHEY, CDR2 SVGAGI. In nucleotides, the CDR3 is TGTGCCAGCAGTCAAACACAGGGGAGGACTGAAGCTTTCTTT. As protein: CASSQTQGRTEAFF.

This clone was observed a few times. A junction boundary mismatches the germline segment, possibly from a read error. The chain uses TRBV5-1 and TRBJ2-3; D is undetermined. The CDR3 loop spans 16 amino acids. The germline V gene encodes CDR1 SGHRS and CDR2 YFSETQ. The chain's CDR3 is CASSLVISPSTDTQYF. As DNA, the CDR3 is TGTGCCAGCAGCTTGGTAATTTCTCCTAGCACAGATACGCAGTATTTT.

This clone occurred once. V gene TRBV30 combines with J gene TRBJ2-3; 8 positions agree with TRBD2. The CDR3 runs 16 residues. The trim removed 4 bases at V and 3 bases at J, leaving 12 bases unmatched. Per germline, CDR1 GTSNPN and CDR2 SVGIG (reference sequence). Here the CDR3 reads CAWILRSGSGTDTQYF. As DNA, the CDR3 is TGTGCCTGGATCCTGCGAAGCGGGAGTGGTACAGATACGCAGTATTTT. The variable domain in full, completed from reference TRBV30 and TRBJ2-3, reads SQTIHQWPATLVQPVGSPLSLECTVEGTSNPNLYWYRQAAGRGLQLLFYSVGIGQISSEVPQNLSASRPQDRQFILSSKKLLLSDSGFYLCAWILRSGSGTDTQYFGPGTRLTVL.

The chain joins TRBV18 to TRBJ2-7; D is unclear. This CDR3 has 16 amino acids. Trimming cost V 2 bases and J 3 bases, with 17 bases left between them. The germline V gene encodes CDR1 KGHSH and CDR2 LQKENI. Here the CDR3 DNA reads TGTGCCAGCTCACCAAAGGCCGGGTTTCTAGGCTACGAGCAGTACTTC. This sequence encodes CASSPKAGFLGYEQYF.

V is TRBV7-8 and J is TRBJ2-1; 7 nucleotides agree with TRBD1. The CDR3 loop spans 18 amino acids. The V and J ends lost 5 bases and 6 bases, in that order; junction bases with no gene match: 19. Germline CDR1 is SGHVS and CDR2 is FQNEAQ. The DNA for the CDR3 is TGTGCCAGCAGCCCATCCCCGATAACAGGGGCGGTCGGCAATGAGCAGTTCTTC. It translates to CASSPSPITGAVGNEQFF.